The entry below describes one T cell receptor (beta chain). Every sample gave at least 5 micrograms of total RNA when it was extracted. This entry is derived from a study of blood T cells in healthy people across ages. The CDR3 contains 15 residues. From germline, CDR1 is SGHTA and CDR2 FQGNSA. A second about 7 to 12 cycle PCR used barcoded and J-beta primers. TCRdb recomputed calls from the 5' RACE reads with MiXCR, one row per CDR3 protein. The sample lists roughly 1.9 million distinct CDR3 sequences; 35% to 50% were seen once. Source material: blood. This TCR was sampled from a human donor in good health. The chain has TRBV7-2 and TRBJ2-5; weak D call: TRBD2 (5 bases). The J call may be in error: the DNA end matches TRBJ2-7 better. CDR3 loop: CASSADFGLIYEQYF. CDR3 DNA sequence: TGTGCCAGCAGCGCCGATTTCGGACTGATCTACGAGCAGTACTTC.